The T cell receptor beta chain described here comes from a study of T-cell reconstitution after alpha-beta-depleted transplantation in children. Preparation of the TCRbeta library was carried out with unique molecular identifiers. TCRdb re-called the PCR reads with MiXCR, one entry per CDR3 protein. The table lists 670,000 or so distinct CDR3 sequences, around 13% of them singletons, with 0.79% in the top ten. Note on this clonotype: Its antigen remains unknown.

Overall study results and limits: T-cell counts and diversity at one year post-transplant came mainly from newly produced T cells. The origin of high day-60 TCRbeta diversity in some patients lay in surviving recipient T cells and thymic progenitors. Expanded graft clones, several hundred of them, were reportedly the source of alpha-beta T cells about two months after transplant.

The ends lost 0 bases at V and 6 bases at J; junction bases unmatched: 4. Germline V gives CDR1 SGHRS, CDR2 YFSETQ. CDR3 length: 16 residues. This chain joins TRBV5-1 and TRBJ2-1, with 12 bases identical to TRBD2. This clonotype was sampled from a girl aged 2 to 9 with congenital amegakaryocytic thrombocytopenia, due to receive a stem cell transplant. The sequencing used PBMCs, collected before TCRalphabeta/CD19-depleted stem cell transplant. In nucleotides, the CDR3 is TGCGCCAGCAGCTTGGGCCCTAGCGGGAGGGGCAATGAGCAGTTCTTC. It translates to CASSLGPSGRGNEQFF. The full variable domain, in which reference TRBV5-1 and TRBJ2-1 provide the parts outside the CDR3, is KAGVTQTPRYLIKTRGQQVTLSCSPISGHRSVSWYQQTPGQGLQFLFEYFSETQRNKGNFPGRFSGRQFSNSRSEMNVSTLELGDSALYLCASSLGPSGRGNEQFFGPGTRLTVL.